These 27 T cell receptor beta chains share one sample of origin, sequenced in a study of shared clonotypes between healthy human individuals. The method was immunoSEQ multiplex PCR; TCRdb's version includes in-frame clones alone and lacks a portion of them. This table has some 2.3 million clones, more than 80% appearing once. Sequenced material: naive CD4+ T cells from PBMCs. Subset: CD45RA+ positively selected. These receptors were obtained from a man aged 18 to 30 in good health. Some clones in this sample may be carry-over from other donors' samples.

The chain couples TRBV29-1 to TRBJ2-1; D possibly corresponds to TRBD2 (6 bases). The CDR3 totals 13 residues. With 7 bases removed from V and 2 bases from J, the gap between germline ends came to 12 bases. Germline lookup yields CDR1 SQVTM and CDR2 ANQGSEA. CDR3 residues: CSALEGTYNEQFF. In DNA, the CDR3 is TGCAGCGCTCTGGAGGGAACCTACAATGAGCAGTTCTTC.

CDR3 sequence (DNA): TGTGCCAGCAGCTTAGCGCGGCAGTTTAATGAAAAACTGTTTTTT. Protein: CASSLARQFNEKLFF. This rearrangement joins TRBV7-9 to TRBJ1-4; D gene unclear. CDR1 and CDR2 (germline): SEHNR, FQNEAQ (reference sequence). The CDR3 is 15 residues long. The V and J ends lost 0 bases and 4 bases respectively, with 9 bases between them.

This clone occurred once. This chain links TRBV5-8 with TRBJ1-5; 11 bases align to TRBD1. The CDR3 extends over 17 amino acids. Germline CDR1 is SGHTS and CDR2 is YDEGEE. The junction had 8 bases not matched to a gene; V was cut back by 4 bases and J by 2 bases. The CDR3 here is CASSPGQGVVGNQPQHF. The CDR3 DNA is TGTGCCAGCAGCCCGGGACAGGGGGTAGTGGGCAATCAGCCCCAGCATTTT.

The CDR3 sequence is CASSPSMGQGWTEAFF. CDR3 nucleotide sequence: TGCGCCAGCAGCCCTTCTATGGGACAGGGCTGGACTGAAGCTTTCTTT. The chain links TRBV5-1 to TRBJ1-1; 9 nucleotides match TRBD1. Germline V gene data show CDR1 as SGHRS and CDR2 as YFSETQ. Trimming took 4 bases from V and 5 from J; bases not matched to a gene: 12. CDR3 length equals 16 residues.

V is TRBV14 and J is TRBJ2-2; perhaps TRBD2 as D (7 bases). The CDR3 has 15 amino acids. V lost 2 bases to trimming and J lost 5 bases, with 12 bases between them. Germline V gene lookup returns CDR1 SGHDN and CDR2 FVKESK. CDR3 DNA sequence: TGTGCCAGCAGCCAATTCCGGGGGGCGACCGGGGAGCTGTTTTTT. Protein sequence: CASSQFRGATGELFF.

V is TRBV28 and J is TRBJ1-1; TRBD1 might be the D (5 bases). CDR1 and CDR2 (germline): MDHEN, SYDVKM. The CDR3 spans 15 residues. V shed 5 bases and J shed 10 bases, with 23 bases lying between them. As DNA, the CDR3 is TGTGCCAGCAGTGAAGGGGACTGGTACCCCTCGGGAGCTTTCTTT. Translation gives CASSEGDWYPSGAFF.

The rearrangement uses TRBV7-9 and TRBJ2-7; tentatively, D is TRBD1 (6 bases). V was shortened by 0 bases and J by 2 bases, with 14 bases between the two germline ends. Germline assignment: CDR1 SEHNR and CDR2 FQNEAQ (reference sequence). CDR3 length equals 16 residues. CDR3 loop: CASSLADSYNPYEQYF. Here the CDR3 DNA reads TGTGCCAGCAGCTTAGCGGACAGTTACAACCCCTACGAGCAGTACTTC.

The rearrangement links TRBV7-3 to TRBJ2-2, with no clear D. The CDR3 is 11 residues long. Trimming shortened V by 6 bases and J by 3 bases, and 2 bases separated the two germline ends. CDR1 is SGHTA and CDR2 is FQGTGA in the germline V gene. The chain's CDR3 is CASRDTGELFF. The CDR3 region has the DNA TGTGCCAGCAGAGACACCGGGGAGCTGTTTTTT.

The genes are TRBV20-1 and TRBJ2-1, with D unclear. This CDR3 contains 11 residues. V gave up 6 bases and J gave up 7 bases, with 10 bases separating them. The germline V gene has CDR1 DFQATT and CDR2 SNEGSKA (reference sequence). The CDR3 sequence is CSAWGWNEQFF. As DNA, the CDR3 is TGCAGTGCGTGGGGATGGAATGAGCAGTTCTTC.

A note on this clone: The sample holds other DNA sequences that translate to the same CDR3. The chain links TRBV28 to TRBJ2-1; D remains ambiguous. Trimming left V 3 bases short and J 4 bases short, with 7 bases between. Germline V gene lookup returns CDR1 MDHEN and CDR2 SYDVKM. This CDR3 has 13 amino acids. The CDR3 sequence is CASSLVNYNEQFF. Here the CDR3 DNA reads TGTGCCAGCAGTTTGGTGAATTACAATGAGCAGTTCTTC.

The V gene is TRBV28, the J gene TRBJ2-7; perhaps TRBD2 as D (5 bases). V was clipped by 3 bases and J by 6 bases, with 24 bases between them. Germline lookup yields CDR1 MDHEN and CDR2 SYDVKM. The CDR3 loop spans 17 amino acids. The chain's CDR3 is CASSLNRGTKLGGEQYF. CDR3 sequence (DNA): TGTGCCAGCAGTTTGAACCGGGGAACAAAATTAGGAGGCGAGCAGTACTTC.

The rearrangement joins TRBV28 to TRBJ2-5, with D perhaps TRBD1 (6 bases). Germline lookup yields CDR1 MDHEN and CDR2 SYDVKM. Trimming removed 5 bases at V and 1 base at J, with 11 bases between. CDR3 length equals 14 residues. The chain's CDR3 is CASSLQGVQETQYF. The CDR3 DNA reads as TGTGCCAGCAGTCTACAGGGCGTCCAAGAGACCCAGTACTTC.

CDR3 sequence (DNA): TGCGCCAGCGGGAACCCGGGACTAGCGGTAACCGGGGAGCTGTTTTTT. Translating gives CASGNPGLAVTGELFF. This chain links TRBV10-2 with TRBJ2-2; TRBD2 aligns across 11 bases. Per the germline V gene, CDR1 is WSHSY and CDR2 is SAAADI. Trimming at V came to 8 bases and at J to 5 bases, leaving 10 bases not matched to a gene. CDR3 length: 16 residues.

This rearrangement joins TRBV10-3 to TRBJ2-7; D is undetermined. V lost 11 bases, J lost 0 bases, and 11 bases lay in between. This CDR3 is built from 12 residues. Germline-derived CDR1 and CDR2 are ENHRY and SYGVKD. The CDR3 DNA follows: TGTGCCGCCGCTGGCAGCTCCTACGAGCAGTACTTC. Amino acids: CAAAGSSYEQYF.

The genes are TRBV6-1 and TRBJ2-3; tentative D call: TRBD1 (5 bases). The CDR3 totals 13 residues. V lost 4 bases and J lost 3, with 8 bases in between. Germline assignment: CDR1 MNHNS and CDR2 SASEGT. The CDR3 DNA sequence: TGTGCCAGCAGTGTTGGGGCAACAGATACGCAGTATTTT. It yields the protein CASSVGATDTQYF.

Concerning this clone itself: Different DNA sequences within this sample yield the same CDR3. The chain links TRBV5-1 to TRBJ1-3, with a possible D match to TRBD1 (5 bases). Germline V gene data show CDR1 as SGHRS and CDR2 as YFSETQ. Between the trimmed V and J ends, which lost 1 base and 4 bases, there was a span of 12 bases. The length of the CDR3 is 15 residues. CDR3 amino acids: CASSLPQGSGNTIYF. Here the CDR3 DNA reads TGCGCCAGCAGCTTGCCTCAGGGCTCCGGAAACACCATATATTTT.

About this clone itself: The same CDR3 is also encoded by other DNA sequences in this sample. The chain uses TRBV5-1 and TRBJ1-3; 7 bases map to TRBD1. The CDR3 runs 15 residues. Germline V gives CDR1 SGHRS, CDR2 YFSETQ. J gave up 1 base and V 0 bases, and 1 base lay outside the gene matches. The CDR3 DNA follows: TGCGCCAGCAGCTTGGAGACAGGGTCTGGAAACACCATATATTTT. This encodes CASSLETGSGNTIYF.

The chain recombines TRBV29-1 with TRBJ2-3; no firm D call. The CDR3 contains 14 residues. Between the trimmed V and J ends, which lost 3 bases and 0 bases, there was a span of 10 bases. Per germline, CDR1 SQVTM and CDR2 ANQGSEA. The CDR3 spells CSVDTISSTDTQYF. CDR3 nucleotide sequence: TGCAGCGTTGACACGATTTCTAGCACAGATACGCAGTATTTT.

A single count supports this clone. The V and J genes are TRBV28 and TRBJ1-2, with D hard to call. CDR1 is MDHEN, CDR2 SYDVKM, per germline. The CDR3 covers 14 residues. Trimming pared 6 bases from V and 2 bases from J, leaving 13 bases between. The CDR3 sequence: CASSARGRNYGYTF. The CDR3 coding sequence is TGTGCCAGCAGCGCGAGAGGTAGGAACTATGGCTACACCTTC.

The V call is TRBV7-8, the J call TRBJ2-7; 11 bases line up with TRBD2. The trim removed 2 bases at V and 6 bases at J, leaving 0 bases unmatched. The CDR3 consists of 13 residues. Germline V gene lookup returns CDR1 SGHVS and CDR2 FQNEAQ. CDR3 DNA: TGTGCCAGCAGCTTAACTAGCGGGAGCGAGCAGTACTTC. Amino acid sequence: CASSLTSGSEQYF.

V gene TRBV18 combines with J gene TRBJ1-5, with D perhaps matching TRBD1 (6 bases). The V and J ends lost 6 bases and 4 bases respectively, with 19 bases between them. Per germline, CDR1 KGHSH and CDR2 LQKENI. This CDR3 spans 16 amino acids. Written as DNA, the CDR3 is TGTGCCAGCTCTTACCTTTCTGGGGGGCCAAATCAGCCCCAGCATTTT. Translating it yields CASSYLSGGPNQPQHF. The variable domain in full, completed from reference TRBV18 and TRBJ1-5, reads NAGVMQNPRHLVRRRGQEARLRCSPMKGHSHVYWYRQLPEEGLKFMVYLQKENIIDESGMPKERFSAEFPKEGPSILRIQQVVRGDSAAYFCASSYLSGGPNQPQHFGDGTRLSIL.

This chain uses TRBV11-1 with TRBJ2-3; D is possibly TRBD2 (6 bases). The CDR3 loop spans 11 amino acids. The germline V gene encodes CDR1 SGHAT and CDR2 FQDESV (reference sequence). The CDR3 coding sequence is TGTGCAGGAGGGGGCACAGATACGCAGTATTTT. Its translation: CAGGGTDTQYF.

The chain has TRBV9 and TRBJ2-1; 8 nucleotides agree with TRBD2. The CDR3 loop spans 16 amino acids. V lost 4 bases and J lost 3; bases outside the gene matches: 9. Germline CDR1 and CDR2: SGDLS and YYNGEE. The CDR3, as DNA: TGTGCCAGCAGCCCACTTGGGGCGGGAGGCTACAATGAGCAGTTCTTC. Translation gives CASSPLGAGGYNEQFF.

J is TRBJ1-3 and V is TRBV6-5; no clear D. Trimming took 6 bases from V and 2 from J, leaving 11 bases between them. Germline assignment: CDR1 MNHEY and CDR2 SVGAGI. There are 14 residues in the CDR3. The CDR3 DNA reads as TGTGCCAGCAGCAGAGGCGGAACTGGAAACACCATATATTTT. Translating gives CASSRGGTGNTIYF.

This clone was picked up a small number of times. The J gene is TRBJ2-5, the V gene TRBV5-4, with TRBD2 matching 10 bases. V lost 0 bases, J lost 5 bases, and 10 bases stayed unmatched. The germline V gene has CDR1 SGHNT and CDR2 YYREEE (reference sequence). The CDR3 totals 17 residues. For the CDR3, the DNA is TGTGCCAGCAGCTTGGCCGGGAGCGGGAGGGTCTCTGAGACCCAGTACTTC. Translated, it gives CASSLAGSGRVSETQYF.

As DNA, the CDR3 is TGTGCCAGTGGGATGCCTAGCGGAGGAAGCGGTAATGAGCAGTTCTTC. Encoded protein: CASGMPSGGSGNEQFF. The chain recombines TRBV28 with TRBJ2-1; 7 bases fit TRBD2. The CDR3 runs 16 residues. V lost 9 bases and J lost 7; bases outside the gene matches: 18. Germline CDR1 reads MDHEN; CDR2 reads SYDVKM.

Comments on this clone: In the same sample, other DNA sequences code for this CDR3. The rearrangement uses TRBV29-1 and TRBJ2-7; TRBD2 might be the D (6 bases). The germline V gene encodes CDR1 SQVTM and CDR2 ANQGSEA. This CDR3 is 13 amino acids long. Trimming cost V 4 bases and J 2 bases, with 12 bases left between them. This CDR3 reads CSVGGGTAYEQYF. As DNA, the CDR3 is TGCAGCGTTGGGGGAGGCACGGCCTACGAGCAGTACTTC.